The 4 T cell receptor beta chains below were found in one sample sequenced in a study of T-cell reconstitution after alpha-beta-depleted transplantation in children (dated by TCRdb to 2016 to 2017). The library was produced with PCR. Sequencing instrument: Illumina HiSeq 2500. TCR libraries were prepared with molecular barcoding, using unique molecular identifiers to normalize TCRbeta repertoire quantification. TCRdb ran its own pipeline on the public reads, namely fastp trimming at Q25 and MiXCR clone calling, and kept in-frame beta chains. Entries that share a CDR3 protein sequence are merged under the most common genes and DNA. For this sample there are around 500,000 distinct CDR3 sequences; 23% appear just once. The ten most abundant clones make up roughly 15% of the sample. This specimen's treatment or condition label, per the study, means: allogeneic hematopoietic cell transplantation with graft depleted of TCRalphabeta T cells and CD19 B cells.

This sample comprised PBMCs, mostly from graft donor cells, obtained 360 days after TCRalphabeta/CD19-depleted stem cell transplant. All receptors come from a boy under three years old who had a stem cell transplant for acute myeloid leukemia, so the T cells may come from the graft donor.

The gene calls are TRBV7-6 and TRBJ2-2, with D unclear. The V end lost 1 base, the J end lost 1 base, and 7 bases lay between the germline ends. The CDR3 totals 15 residues. Germline loops: CDR1 SGHVS, CDR2 FNYEAQ. CDR3 amino acids: CASSLGRQNTGELFF. The CDR3, as DNA: TGTGCCAGCAGCTTAGGGCGGCAGAACACCGGGGAGCTGTTTTTT.

This clonotype has at least ten counts. CDR3 in DNA: TGCAGCGTTAGACAATCCACAGATACGCAGTATTTT. Protein: CSVRQSTDTQYF. The V gene is TRBV29-1, the J gene TRBJ2-3; D unclear. Between the trimmed V and J ends, which lost 5 bases and 2 bases, there was a span of 8 bases. CDR3 length: 12 residues. Germline CDR1 is SQVTM and CDR2 is ANQGSEA.

The rearrangement joins TRBV7-8 to TRBJ2-5; possibly TRBD2 for D (5 bases). CDR3 length equals 15 residues. Germline V lookup: CDR1 SGHVS, CDR2 FQNEAQ. Trimming took 1 base from V and 4 from J, leaving 13 bases between them. This chain's CDR3 is CASSLGGFGGETQYF. In nucleotides, the CDR3 is TGTGCCAGCAGCTTAGGCGGGTTCGGTGGAGAGACCCAGTACTTC.

The chain carries TRBV20-1 and TRBJ1-4; D is unresolved. The CDR3 has 15 residues. CDR1 is DFQATT, CDR2 SNEGSKA, per germline (reference sequence). Trimming cost V 0 bases and J 9 bases, with 17 bases left between them. The CDR3 DNA follows: TGCAGTGCTAGAGATCGGGAGGGAGTCGAGCAAAAACTGTTTTTT. Translating it yields CSARDREGVEQKLFF.